The rows below give T cell receptor beta chains drawn from one sample of a study of blood T cell repertoires in COVID-19. Clones were sequenced by immunoSEQ multiplex PCR, and TCRdb holds only the in-frame ones, with some missing. The sample contains over 150,000 clones, over 80% of which appear only once. Material: peripheral blood. These receptors all come from a middle-aged woman with COVID-19, enrolled during active disease. CDR3s include the opening cysteine and the closing phenylalanine or tryptophan. D genes are given only for firm matches. A row's size may be missing; if present it is once, few, many or a size class.

j_gene: TRBJ1-2; d_gene: TRBD1; abundance: NA; v_gene: TRBV12-5; CDR3nt: TGTGCTAGTGGTTCCGGACAGGCGGCCTATGGCTACACCTTC; CDR3aa: CASGSGQAAYGYTF
j_gene: TRBJ2-7; d_gene: TRBD1; abundance: NA; v_gene: TRBV10-3; CDR3nt: TGTGCCATCAGTGACCCGACAGGGGGGATGAACGAGCAGTACTTC; CDR3aa: CAISDPTGGMNEQYF
j_gene: TRBJ1-5; d_gene: NA; abundance: once; v_gene: TRBV28; CDR3nt: TGTGCCAGCAGTTTTCCGTCCAGGGGAACCAATCAGCCCCAGCATTTT; CDR3aa: CASSFPSRGTNQPQHF
j_gene: TRBJ1-6; d_gene: NA; abundance: NA; v_gene: TRBV6-1; CDR3nt: TGTGCCAGCAGTGAAGCAAGCGGAAATAATTCACCCCTCCACTTT; CDR3aa: CASSEASGNNSPLHF
j_gene: TRBJ1-6; d_gene: NA; abundance: NA; v_gene: TRBV6-4; CDR3nt: TGTGCCAGCAATGGCGGTTTTTATAATTCACCCCTCCACTTT; CDR3aa: CASNGGFYNSPLHF
j_gene: TRBJ2-7; d_gene: NA; abundance: NA; v_gene: TRBV6-1; CDR3nt: TGTGCCAGCAGTGAGACGAACCAGGTAGCCTACGAGCAGTACTTC; CDR3aa: CASSETNQVAYEQYF
j_gene: TRBJ2-2; d_gene: TRBD2; abundance: NA; v_gene: TRBV28; CDR3nt: TGTGCCAGCAAGCCTAGCGGGAGGGTCACCGGGGAGCTGTTTTTT; CDR3aa: CASKPSGRVTGELFF
j_gene: TRBJ1-4; d_gene: NA; abundance: NA; v_gene: TRBV7-8; CDR3nt: TGTGCCAGCAGCGGCTTGGCCGGGACTTCTGAGGGGGAAAAACTGTTTTTT; CDR3aa: CASSGLAGTSEGEKLFF
j_gene: TRBJ1-2; d_gene: NA; abundance: NA; v_gene: TRBV3-1/TRBV3-2; CDR3nt: TGTGCCAGCAGCCAAGCACGACAGGACCGGATTTATGGCTACACCTTC; CDR3aa: CASSQARQDRIYGYTF
j_gene: TRBJ1-3; d_gene: TRBD1; abundance: NA; v_gene: TRBV29-1; CDR3nt: TGCAGCGTGGGCAGGGGGTCTGGAAACACCATATATTTT; CDR3aa: CSVGRGSGNTIYF
j_gene: TRBJ1-1; d_gene: TRBD1; abundance: NA; v_gene: TRBV18; CDR3nt: TGTGCCAGCTCACCCCTAGTCCCGGGACAGGGTTCGAACACTGAAGCTTTCTTT; CDR3aa: CASSPLVPGQGSNTEAFF
j_gene: TRBJ1-1; d_gene: TRBD1; abundance: once; v_gene: TRBV5-1; CDR3nt: TGCGCCAGCAGCTTGACAGGGGCAAACACTGAAGCTTTCTTT; CDR3aa: CASSLTGANTEAFF
j_gene: TRBJ2-4; d_gene: NA; abundance: NA; v_gene: TRBV28; CDR3nt: TGTGCCAGCAGTCCCCCAGAATACAAAAACATTCAGTACTTC; CDR3aa: CASSPPEYKNIQYF
j_gene: TRBJ2-3; d_gene: TRBD2; abundance: NA; v_gene: TRBV9; CDR3nt: TGTGCCAGCAGCGCGGGGGGGCAGGGAATGAATACGCAGTATTTT; CDR3aa: CASSAGGQGMNTQYF
j_gene: TRBJ1-1; d_gene: NA; abundance: NA; v_gene: TRBV3-1/TRBV3-2; CDR3nt: TGTGCCAGCAGCCAAGAAATAGTCAACACTGAAGCTTTCTTT; CDR3aa: CASSQEIVNTEAFF
j_gene: TRBJ2-5; d_gene: NA; abundance: NA; v_gene: TRBV7-2; CDR3nt: TGTGCCAGCAGCTTAGTTCGGGTGGGTCCAGAGACCCAGTACTTC; CDR3aa: CASSLVRVGPETQYF
j_gene: TRBJ1-5; d_gene: TRBD1; abundance: NA; v_gene: TRBV27; CDR3nt: TGTGCCAGCAGTCCCGGGACAGGGAACCAGCCCCAGCATTTT; CDR3aa: CASSPGTGNQPQHF
j_gene: TRBJ2-1; d_gene: NA; abundance: NA; v_gene: TRBV15; CDR3nt: TGTGCCACCAAGCGGCTCCCGAGCTCCTACAATGAGCAGTTCTTC; CDR3aa: CATKRLPSSYNEQFF
j_gene: TRBJ2-5; d_gene: NA; abundance: NA; v_gene: TRBV27; CDR3nt: TGTGCCAGCAGTTACAACAGGGTTGTAGGAGAGACCCAGTACTTC; CDR3aa: CASSYNRVVGETQYF
j_gene: TRBJ1-2; d_gene: NA; abundance: NA; v_gene: TRBV28; CDR3nt: TGTGCCAGCAGTATTACATGGAGTGATGGCTACACCTTC; CDR3aa: CASSITWSDGYTF
j_gene: TRBJ1-1; d_gene: TRBD1; abundance: NA; v_gene: TRBV28; CDR3nt: TGTGCCAGCAGTTTATATCCGGGACAGGGAGGGACTGAAGCTTTCTTT; CDR3aa: CASSLYPGQGGTEAFF
j_gene: TRBJ1-6; d_gene: NA; abundance: NA; v_gene: TRBV12-3/TRBV12-4; CDR3nt: TGTGCCAGCAGTTTCCCGGGTCGACCCCTCCACTTT; CDR3aa: CASSFPGRPLHF
j_gene: TRBJ1-5; d_gene: TRBD1; abundance: NA; v_gene: TRBV6-5; CDR3nt: TGTGCCAGCAGTTCCACTCCGGGACAGCGATGGGGTATCCAGCATTTT; CDR3aa: CASSSTPGQRWGIQHF
j_gene: TRBJ2-1; d_gene: NA; abundance: NA; v_gene: TRBV6-6; CDR3nt: TGTGCCAGCAGCCCTATATCCTACAATGAGCAGTTCTTC; CDR3aa: CASSPISYNEQFF
j_gene: TRBJ1-2; d_gene: NA; abundance: NA; v_gene: TRBV28; CDR3nt: TGTGCCAGCAGTCCCCACCCGGGAACAGCTAACTATGGCTACACCTTC; CDR3aa: CASSPHPGTANYGYTF
j_gene: TRBJ2-7; d_gene: TRBD1; abundance: NA; v_gene: TRBV5-1; CDR3nt: TGCGCCAGCAGCCTGGCCGGAACGGGACAGGGGTCAGGGGGCTACGAGCAGTACTTC; CDR3aa: CASSLAGTGQGSGGYEQYF
j_gene: TRBJ1-2; d_gene: NA; abundance: NA; v_gene: TRBV14; CDR3nt: TGTGCCAGCAGCCCACCTACCGGTCCACTTTCCTATGGCTACACCTTC; CDR3aa: CASSPPTGPLSYGYTF
j_gene: TRBJ1-6; d_gene: TRBD1; abundance: once; v_gene: TRBV28; CDR3nt: TGTGCCAGCAGTTCCACCGGGACAGGGGGCAGGTCACCCCTCCACTTT; CDR3aa: CASSSTGTGGRSPLHF
j_gene: TRBJ1-5; d_gene: NA; abundance: NA; v_gene: TRBV27; CDR3nt: TGTGCCAGCAGTGCCGGCAGGGGAAACCAGCCCCAGCATTTT; CDR3aa: CASSAGRGNQPQHF
j_gene: TRBJ2-2; d_gene: NA; abundance: once; v_gene: TRBV27; CDR3nt: TGTGCCAGCAGTTCCCTCGGAGCGGGCTCAATCAACACCGGGGAGCTGTTTTTT; CDR3aa: CASSSLGAGSINTGELFF
j_gene: TRBJ1-6; d_gene: TRBD1; abundance: NA; v_gene: TRBV5-1; CDR3nt: TGCGCCAGCAGCTTGGCGGGGACAGGGGCTTCGGGTTCACCCCTCCACTTT; CDR3aa: CASSLAGTGASGSPLHF
j_gene: TRBJ2-4; d_gene: NA; abundance: NA; v_gene: TRBV18; CDR3nt: TGTGCCAGCTCACCGTCATGGAGGGACATTCAGTACTTC; CDR3aa: CASSPSWRDIQYF
j_gene: TRBJ2-7; d_gene: TRBD1; abundance: few; v_gene: TRBV19; CDR3nt: TGTGCCAGTAGAACGACAGGGGACTTAAACGAGCAGTACTTC; CDR3aa: CASRTTGDLNEQYF
j_gene: TRBJ1-1; d_gene: NA; abundance: once; v_gene: TRBV6-5; CDR3nt: TGTGCCAGCAGTTACTCATCATCCGGGAACACTGAAGCTTTCTTT; CDR3aa: CASSYSSSGNTEAFF
j_gene: TRBJ1-6; d_gene: NA; abundance: NA; v_gene: TRBV2; CDR3nt: TGTGCCAGCTGGCTGGGGACTGATAATTCACCCCTCCACTTT; CDR3aa: CASWLGTDNSPLHF
j_gene: TRBJ1-5; d_gene: NA; abundance: NA; v_gene: TRBV19; CDR3nt: TGTGCCAGTAGTTGGGCAAATCAGCCCCAGCATTTT; CDR3aa: CASSWANQPQHF
j_gene: TRBJ1-3; d_gene: NA; abundance: NA; v_gene: TRBV2; CDR3nt: TGTGCCAGCAGGGGTTCGGAGGGAAACACCATATATTTT; CDR3aa: CASRGSEGNTIYF
j_gene: TRBJ1-6; d_gene: NA; abundance: NA; v_gene: TRBV7-3; CDR3nt: TGTGCCAGCAGCTTAACGGCAGGGCGTTGGAATTCACCCCTCCACTTT; CDR3aa: CASSLTAGRWNSPLHF